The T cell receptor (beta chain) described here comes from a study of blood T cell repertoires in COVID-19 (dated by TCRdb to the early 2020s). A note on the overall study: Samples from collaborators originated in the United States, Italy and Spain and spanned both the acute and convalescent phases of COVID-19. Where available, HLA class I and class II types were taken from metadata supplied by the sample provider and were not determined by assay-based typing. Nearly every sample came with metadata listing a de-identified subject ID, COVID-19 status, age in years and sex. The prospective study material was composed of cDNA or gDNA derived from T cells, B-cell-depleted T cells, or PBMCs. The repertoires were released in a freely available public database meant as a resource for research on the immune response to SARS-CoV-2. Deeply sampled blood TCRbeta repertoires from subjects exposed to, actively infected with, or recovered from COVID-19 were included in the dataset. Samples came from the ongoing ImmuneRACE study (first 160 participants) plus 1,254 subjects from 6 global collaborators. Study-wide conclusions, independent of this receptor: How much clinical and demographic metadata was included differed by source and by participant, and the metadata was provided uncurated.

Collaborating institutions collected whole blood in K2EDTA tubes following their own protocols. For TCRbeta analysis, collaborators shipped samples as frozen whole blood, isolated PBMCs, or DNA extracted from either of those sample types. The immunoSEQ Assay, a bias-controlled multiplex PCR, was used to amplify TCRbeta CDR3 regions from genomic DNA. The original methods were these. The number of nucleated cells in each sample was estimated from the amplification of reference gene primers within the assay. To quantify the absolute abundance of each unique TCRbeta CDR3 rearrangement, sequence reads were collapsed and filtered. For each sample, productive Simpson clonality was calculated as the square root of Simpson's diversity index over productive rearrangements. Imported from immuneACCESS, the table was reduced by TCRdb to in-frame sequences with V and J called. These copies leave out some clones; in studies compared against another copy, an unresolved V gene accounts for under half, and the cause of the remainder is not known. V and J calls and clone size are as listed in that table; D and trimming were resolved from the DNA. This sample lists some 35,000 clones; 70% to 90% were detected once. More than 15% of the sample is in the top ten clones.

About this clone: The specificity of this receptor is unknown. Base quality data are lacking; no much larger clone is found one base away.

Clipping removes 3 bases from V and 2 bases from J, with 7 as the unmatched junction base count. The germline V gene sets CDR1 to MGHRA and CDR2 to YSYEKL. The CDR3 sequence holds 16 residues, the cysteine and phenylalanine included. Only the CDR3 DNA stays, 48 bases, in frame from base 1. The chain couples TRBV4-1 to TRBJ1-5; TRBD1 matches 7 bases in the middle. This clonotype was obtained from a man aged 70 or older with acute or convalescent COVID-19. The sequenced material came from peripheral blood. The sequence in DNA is TGCGCCAGCAGCCATGGGGGGACAGCGGGCAATCAGCCCCAGCATTTT. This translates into CASSHGGTAGNQPQHF.